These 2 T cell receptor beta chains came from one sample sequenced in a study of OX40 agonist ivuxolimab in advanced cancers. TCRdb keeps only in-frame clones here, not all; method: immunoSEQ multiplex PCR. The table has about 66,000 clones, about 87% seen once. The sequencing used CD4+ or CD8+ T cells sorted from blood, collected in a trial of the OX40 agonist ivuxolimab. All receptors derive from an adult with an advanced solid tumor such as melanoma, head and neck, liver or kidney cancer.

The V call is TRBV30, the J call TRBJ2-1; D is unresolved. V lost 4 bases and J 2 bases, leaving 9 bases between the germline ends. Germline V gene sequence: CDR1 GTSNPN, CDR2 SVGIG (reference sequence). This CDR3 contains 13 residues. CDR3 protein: CAWNRLAYNEQFF. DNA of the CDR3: TGTGCCTGGAATCGTTTGGCCTACAATGAGCAGTTCTTC. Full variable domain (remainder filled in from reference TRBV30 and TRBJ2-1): SQTIHQWPATLVQPVGSPLSLECTVEGTSNPNLYWYRQAAGRGLQLLFYSVGIGQISSEVPQNLSASRPQDRQFILSSKKLLLSDSGFYLCAWNRLAYNEQFFGPGTRLTVL.

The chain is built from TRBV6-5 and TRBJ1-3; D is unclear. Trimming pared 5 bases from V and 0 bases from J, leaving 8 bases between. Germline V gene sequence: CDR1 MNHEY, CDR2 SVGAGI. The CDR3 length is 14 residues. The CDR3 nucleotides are TGTGCCAGCAGTCGCAGGCACTCTGGAAACACCATATATTTT. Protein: CASSRRHSGNTIYF.